The rows below give T cell receptor beta chains drawn from one sample of a study of radiation and T cells in renal cell carcinoma. The data were produced by immunoSEQ multiplex PCR, yet TCRdb's version contains in-frame clones alone and is incomplete. The data hold approximately 140,000 clones, with around four fifths observed a single time. The sequencing here drew on blood, taken from a patient whose treatment included radiotherapy and nephrectomy. These receptors were taken from a woman aged 45-60 years with renal cell carcinoma. CDR3s include the opening cysteine and the closing phenylalanine or tryptophan. D genes are given only for firm matches. The listing skips clone size in some rows; elsewhere it reads once, few, many or a size class.

TRBD2 | TRBJ2-3 | - | TRBV5-4 | TGTGCCAGCAGCACTGGACTAGCGATCGCTGGGGATACGCAGTATTTT | CASSTGLAIAGDTQYF
TRBD1 | TRBJ1-2 | - | TRBV29-1 | TGCAGCGTCCGCCGGCGGGACAGGGCCTCAGCTAACTATGGCTACACCTTC | CSVRRRDRASANYGYTF
- | TRBJ2-5 | - | TRBV7-2 | TGTGCCAGCAGCGAACAAGAGACCCAGTACTTC | CASSEQETQYF
- | TRBJ1-5 | - | TRBV6-5 | TGTGCCAGCAGTTACTCATCAGGTAGGGGTCAGCCCCAGCATTTT | CASSYSSGRGQPQHF
- | TRBJ1-1 | - | TRBV25-1 | TGTGCCAGCAGTCCAGGATACACTGAAGCTTTCTTT | CASSPGYTEAFF
- | TRBJ1-3 | - | TRBV29-1 | TGCAGCGTTGAAGATTGGGGGTCGTCCGGAAACACCATATATTTT | CSVEDWGSSGNTIYF
- | TRBJ2-7 | - | TRBV6-5 | TGTGCCAGCAGGAGGGGGGTCTCCTACGAGCAGTACTTC | CASRRGVSYEQYF
- | TRBJ2-7 | - | TRBV6-5 | TGTGCCAGCAGCCCTCCAGGCGAGCAGTACTTC | CASSPPGEQYF
TRBD2 | TRBJ2-1 | - | TRBV4-2 | TGTGCCAGCAGCCGCTACGGTGCTAGCGGGAGCTCCTACAATGAGCAGTTCTTC | CASSRYGASGSSYNEQFF
- | TRBJ2-5 | few | TRBV28 | TGTGCCAGCACCCTCGGTGGGACCTTCCAAGAGACCCAGTACTTC | CASTLGGTFQETQYF
TRBD1 | TRBJ1-6 | - | TRBV7-9 | TGTGCCAGCAGCTTACCAGGGGGCTATTCACCCCTCCACTTT | CASSLPGGYSPLHF
- | TRBJ2-1 | - | TRBV30 | TGTGCCTGGAGTCTAGGTAGGGGGTCCTACAATGAGCAGTTCTTC | CAWSLGRGSYNEQFF
TRBD2 | TRBJ2-7 | - | TRBV10-1 | TGCGCCAGCAGTGAGAGGGTAGCGGGAGGGGACCACTACGAGCAGTACTTC | CASSERVAGGDHYEQYF
- | TRBJ1-1 | few | TRBV6-5 | TGTGCCAGCAGTTACCTACACCGGGGCGAAGCTTTCTTT | CASSYLHRGEAFF
- | TRBJ1-2 | few | TRBV7-3 | TGTGCCAGCAGCCCTTCCGAGGGCCTCTATGGCTACACCTTC | CASSPSEGLYGYTF
- | TRBJ2-5 | - | TRBV7-2 | TGTGCCAGCAGCTTAGGGACATTAGAGACCCAGTACTTC | CASSLGTLETQYF
TRBD1 | TRBJ1-2 | - | TRBV6-6 | TGTGCCAGCAGAGCAGGGACAGATCGACACTATGGCTACACCTTC | CASRAGTDRHYGYTF
- | TRBJ1-1 | - | TRBV6-6 | TGTGCCAGCCTGAGGGATCCGGGAGCCGGTGAAGCTTTCTTT | CASLRDPGAGEAFF
- | TRBJ1-2 | - | TRBV10-3 | TGTGCCATCAGTGAAGGACAGACTAACTATGGCTACACCTTC | CAISEGQTNYGYTF
- | TRBJ1-4 | once | TRBV6-6 | TGTGCCAGCAGTTGGTCGACGGGGGAAAAACTGTTTTTT | CASSWSTGEKLFF
- | TRBJ2-5 | - | TRBV7-2 | TGTGCCAGCAGCTTATCCGGGCAAGAGACCCAGTACTTC | CASSLSGQETQYF
- | TRBJ2-3 | - | TRBV2 | TGTGCCAGCGCAGGCGTCGTCGCAGATACGCAGTATTTT | CASAGVVADTQYF
- | TRBJ1-2 | - | TRBV6-6 | TGTGCCAGCAGGGGGGGATATGGCTACACCTTC | CASRGGYGYTF
- | TRBJ2-2 | - | TRBV4-3 | TGCGCCAGCAGCCAAGAAGCGTACCCCGCGAACACCGGGGAGCTGTTTTTT | CASSQEAYPANTGELFF
- | TRBJ2-7 | - | TRBV7-2 | TGTGCCAGCAGCTTAGGTCGTATGCAACTAGGTTACGAGCAGTACTTC | CASSLGRMQLGYEQYF
TRBD2 | TRBJ2-1 | - | TRBV9 | TGTGCCAGCAGCGTCCTGACTAGCGTAGATGAGCAGTTCTTC | CASSVLTSVDEQFF
- | TRBJ1-1 | few | TRBV27 | TGTGCCAGCAGTCGACAGATGAACACTGAAGCTTTCTTT | CASSRQMNTEAFF
TRBD1 | TRBJ2-5 | - | TRBV10-2 | TGCGCCGCAACAGGGGTCCCAGGGGAGACCCAGTACTTC | CAATGVPGETQYF
- | TRBJ2-2 | few | TRBV27 | TGTGCCAGCAGTATACCGCCCGGGGAGCTGTTTTTT | CASSIPPGELFF